This passage covers 5 T cell receptor beta chains from one sample sequenced in a study of cytomegalovirus exposure and HLA in healthy donors. PCR amplification relied on 60 Vbeta primers (plus 13 Jbeta primers). Some clones are missing from TCRdb's copy, which holds only in-frame ones; the method was immunoSEQ multiplex PCR. The sample lists roughly 82,000 clones, approximately 72% occurring once. What was sequenced was PBMCs. These receptors were collected from a woman in her thirties or forties in good health and CMV-seropositive.

The chain has TRBV5-1 and TRBJ1-1; the D is unclear. This CDR3 region has 13 residues. CDR1 and CDR2 (germline): SGHRS, YFSETQ. V lost 4 bases to trimming and J lost 0 bases, with 7 bases between them. CDR3 protein: CASSQTVNTEAFF. Written as DNA, the CDR3 is TGCGCCAGCAGCCAGACTGTGAACACTGAAGCTTTCTTT.

The chain is built from TRBV30 and TRBJ2-3, with 8 bases identical to TRBD2. The CDR3 totals 15 residues. Losses at the gene ends were 2 bases for V and 5 bases for J; bases not matched to a gene: 9. Per germline, CDR1 GTSNPN and CDR2 SVGIG (reference sequence). CDR3 amino acids: CAWSRGAGVGDTQYF. The DNA of the CDR3 is TGTGCCTGGAGTAGGGGAGCGGGAGTCGGAGATACGCAGTATTTT.

CDR3 loop: CASSFLIPPNVLTF. For the CDR3, the DNA is TGTGCCAGCAGCTTTCTAATTCCCCCCAACGTCCTGACTTTC. This chain joins TRBV27 and TRBJ2-6; D uncertain. With 6 bases removed from V and 8 bases from J, the gap between germline ends came to 14 bases. Germline CDR1 MNHEY, CDR2 SMNVEV (reference sequence). The CDR3 runs 14 residues.

This chain uses TRBV9 with TRBJ1-4; D unresolved. Germline values: CDR1 SGDLS, CDR2 YYNGEE. Trimming took off 0 bases at V and 1 base at J, with 7 bases between the two ends. The CDR3 has 15 residues. CDR3 sequence (DNA): TGTGCCAGCAGCGTAGCTGGCGGAACTAATGAAAAACTGTTTTTT. This gives the protein CASSVAGGTNEKLFF.

The V call is TRBV5-1, the J call TRBJ1-1, with 8 positions matching TRBD1. The CDR3 covers 13 residues. Germline CDR1 and CDR2: SGHRS and YFSETQ. The V and J ends lost 0 bases and 8 bases, in that order; junction bases with no gene match: 3. The CDR3 sequence: CASSLGTGTEAFF. In nucleotides, the CDR3 is TGCGCCAGCAGCTTGGGGACAGGGACCGAAGCTTTCTTT.